This T cell receptor beta chain emerged from a study of shared clonotypes between healthy human individuals. General study findings and limits: The authors expected sequencing depth to affect clonotype sharing among donors.

This clone was counted between two and nine times. Its target is unknown. Adult Caucasians living in Nashville, Tennessee made up all of the donors. The study separated CD4+ cells into CD45RA+ naive and CD45RA-negative memory subsets. CDR1 and CDR2 from the germline V gene are MNHEY and SVGAGI. Trimming removed 8 bases at V and 5 bases at J, with 15 bases between. The CDR3 extends over 13 amino acids. Sequencing used immunoSEQ multiplex PCR; TCRdb keeps in-frame clones, though not all of them. The data show roughly 2.4 million clones, around 95% seen once. This chain connects TRBV6-5 to TRBJ1-1; D might be TRBD1 (6 bases). This TCR was sampled from a man in his late teens or twenties in good health. The sample taken for sequencing was naive CD4+ T cells sorted from blood. Described subset: CD45RA+ positively selected. The chain's CDR3 is CASARGVGTEAFF. The DNA of the CDR3 is TGTGCCAGCGCAAGGGGGGTAGGAACTGAAGCTTTCTTT.